Listed below are T cell receptor beta chains from one sample, sequenced in a study of cytomegalovirus exposure and HLA in healthy donors. Clones were read by immunoSEQ multiplex PCR, and TCRdb kept only the in-frame ones, dropping some. This table holds approximately 120,000 clones, more than 15% found once. The source material was PBMCs. All receptors derive from a female donor in good health and CMV-seropositive. Both conserved end residues are part of each CDR3. D genes are given only for firm matches. Expanded clones are given a class, and other clones once, few, many or no size at all.

-	TRBV18	TRBJ2-7	few	TGTGCCAGCTCACCGAATCTAGGGGACGAGCAGTACTTC	CASSPNLGDEQYF
-	TRBV2	TRBJ2-3	few	TGTGCCAGCACTAGTCCAGCTAGCACAGATACGCAGTATTTT	CASTSPASTDTQYF
TRBD1	TRBV4-3	TRBJ2-5	-	TGCGCCAGCAGCCCCGAGGACAGGGGAGAGACCCAGTACTTC	CASSPEDRGETQYF
TRBD1	TRBV5-1	TRBJ1-5	few	TGCGCCAGCAGCCAAAGGACAGGGGGACAGCCCCAGCATTTT	CASSQRTGGQPQHF
-	TRBV30	TRBJ1-1	-	TGTGCCTGGAGTGCGACAAGTTACACTGAAGCTTTCTTT	CAWSATSYTEAFF
TRBD1	TRBV4-1	TRBJ2-7	-	TGCGCCAGCGGAGGGACAGGGGGCAATTTTGGGTACGAGCAGTACTTC	CASGGTGGNFGYEQYF
-	TRBV4-1	TRBJ2-1	-	TGCGCCAGCAGCCAAGTAGGCAGGGGTCTTGTGAATGAGCAGTTCTTC	CASSQVGRGLVNEQFF
TRBD1	TRBV27	TRBJ2-2	few	TGTGCCAGCAGAACCCACAGGGGCACCGGGGAGCTGTTTTTT	CASRTHRGTGELFF
TRBD2	TRBV6-6	TRBJ2-7	few	TGTGCCAGCAGTTACTCGACGGCGGGGGGCCCCGAGTACTTC	CASSYSTAGGPEYF
TRBD2	TRBV27	TRBJ2-3	-	TGTGCCAGCAGTTTAGGCCTAGCGGGAGGAGTAGATACGCAGTATTTT	CASSLGLAGGVDTQYF
TRBD1	TRBV11-3	TRBJ2-1	-	TGTGCCAGCAGCTCCGGGACAGGGTACTTCAATGAGCAGTTCTTC	CASSSGTGYFNEQFF
-	TRBV5-6	TRBJ1-1	-	TGTGCCAGCAGCTTCTTACTCTTGACAGGCCCTAACACTGAAGCTTTCTTT	CASSFLLLTGPNTEAFF
TRBD2	TRBV4-2	TRBJ2-7	-	TGTGCCAGCAGCCAGGAGACTAGCGGGAGTTATAACGAGCAGTACTTC	CASSQETSGSYNEQYF
-	TRBV23-1	TRBJ1-6	few	TGCGCCAGCAGTCAAGTCCCCGGGAGGGCCCCGTATAATTCACCCCTCCACTTT	CASSQVPGRAPYNSPLHF
TRBD1	TRBV9	TRBJ2-2	-	TGTGCCAGCAGCGTACTTGACAGGGTTGGCACCGGGGAGCTGTTTTTT	CASSVLDRVGTGELFF
-	TRBV6-5	TRBJ1-4	-	TGTGCCAGCAGCCCGCGGTTTAGCTGGGAAAAACTGTTTTTT	CASSPRFSWEKLFF
-	TRBV7-9	TRBJ2-7	-	TGTGCCAGCAGCTTACTGAGCTCCGGGGTGGGCGAGCAGTACTTC	CASSLLSSGVGEQYF
-	TRBV6-5	TRBJ1-4	few	TGTGCCAGCAGTTTGGGAGGGAATGAAAAACTGTTTTTT	CASSLGGNEKLFF
-	TRBV7-2	TRBJ1-2	-	TGTGCCAGCATTATTGGTCCGATCCAGGCCAGCTATGGCTACACCTTC	CASIIGPIQASYGYTF